The T cell receptor beta chain under discussion was sequenced for a study of CD8 T cells in ankylosing spondylitis (dated by TCRdb to 2016 to 2017). Context from the whole study: T cell receptor beta repertoires were profiled in healthy donors and ankylosing spondylitis patients so that disease-linked TCR variants could be found. The whole study cohort included under 140 healthy donors and around 25 ankylosing spondylitis patients. Samples of peripheral blood were taken, and for ankylosing spondylitis patients, synovial fluid was collected as well.

This clonotype was recorded a few times. What this receptor recognizes is not known. One base away there is no much larger clone; base qualities are not given. Instrument used: Illumina HiSeq 2500. TCR beta libraries were prepared by quantitative 5'-RACE with molecular barcodes. The paper's processing steps were these. A new computational method based on a probabilistic model of VDJ rearrangement was used to identify disease-linked TCR variants. Through fastp at Q25 and MiXCR, TCRdb rebuilt clones from the public reads, retaining in-frame beta chains. Identical CDR3 proteins give one entry, which carries the most common genes and DNA. The V and J calls were not made by the authors but by TCRdb's processing. Within this sample are 300,000 to 400,000 distinct CDR3 sequences, with around 24% of them counted one time only. The biggest ten clones account for 15% to 20% of the sample. On the study overall, not on this receptor specifically: The disease-linked clones were reported as significantly enriched in matched synovial fluid samples from ankylosing spondylitis patients. A CD8+ phenotype was shown by the disease-linked clones, which were found at relatively low frequencies in peripheral blood. A TCR beta motif of about eight highly homologous amino acid variants appeared characteristic of blood from ankylosing spondylitis patients. Some motif variants had previously been reported in the synovial fluid and blood of reactive arthritis patients, which suggests shared mechanisms of disease initiation.

There are 14 amino acids in the CDR3, from cysteine to phenylalanine inclusive. The CDR3 DNA has 42 bases and is translated from base 1. From V the trimming removes 7 bases and from J it removes 2 bases, while the gene matches leave 4 bases of the junction unaccounted for. Recombination connected TRBV12-3 or TRBV12-4 to TRBJ2-7, and TRBD2 matches 11 of the central bases. The sequencing sample was made of blood, either unsorted or a sorted T cell fraction (not recorded which). The source is a male donor with ankylosing spondylitis. The CDR3 region reads CASTRLAGPYEQYF. The DNA is TGTGCCAGCACTCGACTAGCGGGACCCTACGAGCAGTACTTC.